The present entry profiles one T cell receptor (beta chain) with its context. Its antigen is currently unknown. The sample is drawn from a study of CD8+ T cells in alopecia areata. Study-level findings and limits: In blood and scalp, many expanded lesional clones persisted during tofacitinib.

The CDR3 contains 11 residues. Germline lookup yields CDR1 LNHDA and CDR2 SQIVND (reference sequence). The germline V and J ends were trimmed by 7 bases and 8 bases, with 8 bases remaining between them. Treatment noted: oral pan-JAK inhibitor, 5-10 mg twice daily. Researchers gathered lesional scalp punch biopsies and peripheral blood from patients with alopecia areata. Following RNA extraction, reverse transcription yielded cDNA that acted as the sequencing template. Sequenced by immunoSEQ multiplex PCR; TCRdb stores in-frame clones only, minus some. The profile shows hundreds of thousands of clones, around 66% of them singletons.

The sequence was collected from a human donor with alopecia areata. The J gene is TRBJ2-2, the V gene TRBV19; D unresolved. This sample comprised CD4+ T cells sorted from blood, obtained at approximately week 45, from a patient treated with tofacitinib. The CDR3 reads CASTRTGELFF. The CDR3 bases are TGTGCCAGTACCCGGACGGGGGAGCTGTTTTTT.